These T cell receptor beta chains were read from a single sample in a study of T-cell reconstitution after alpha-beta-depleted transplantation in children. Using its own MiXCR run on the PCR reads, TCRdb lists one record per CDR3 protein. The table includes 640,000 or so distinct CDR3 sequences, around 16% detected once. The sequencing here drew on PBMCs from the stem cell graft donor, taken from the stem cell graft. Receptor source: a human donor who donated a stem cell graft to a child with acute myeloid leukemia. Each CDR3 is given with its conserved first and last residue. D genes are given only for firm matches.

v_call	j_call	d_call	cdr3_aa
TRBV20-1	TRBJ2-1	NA	CSARGRSRDGEFF
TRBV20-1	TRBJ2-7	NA	CSARVVYEQYF
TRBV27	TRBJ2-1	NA	CASSLDGGGYNERFF
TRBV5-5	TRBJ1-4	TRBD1	CASTQSAGGNEKLFF
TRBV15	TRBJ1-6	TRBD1	CATSGTGPLHF
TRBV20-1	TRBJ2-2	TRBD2	CSAREGLLTFTGELFF
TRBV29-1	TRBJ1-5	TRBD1	CSVATGTANQPQHF
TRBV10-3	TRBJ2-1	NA	CAISGGVDEQFF
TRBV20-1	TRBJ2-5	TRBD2	CSAPRLAGTEETQYF
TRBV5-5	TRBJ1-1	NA	CASSLARMNTEAFF
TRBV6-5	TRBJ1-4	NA	CASSYSGGREKLFF
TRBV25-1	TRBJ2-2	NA	CASSEGGGTGELFF
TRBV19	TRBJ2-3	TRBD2	CAVRTSGGTDTQYF
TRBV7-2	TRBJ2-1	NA	CASSLLGQDYNEQFF
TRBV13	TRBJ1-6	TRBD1	CASSPLSTGFSSYNSPLHF
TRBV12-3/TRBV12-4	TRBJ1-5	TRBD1	CASRLGTGGPQPQHF
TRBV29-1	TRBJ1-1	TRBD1	CSDLTGDMNTEAFF
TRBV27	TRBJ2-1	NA	CASSELSSYNEQFF
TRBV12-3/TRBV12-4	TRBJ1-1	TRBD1	CASSHFGQDTEAFF
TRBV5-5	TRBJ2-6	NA	CASSLGVGANSGANVLTF
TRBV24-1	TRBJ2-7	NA	CATSDPPLDEQYF
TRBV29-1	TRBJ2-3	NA	CSVESENGDTQYF
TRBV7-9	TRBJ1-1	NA	CASSSQTGRMNTEAFF
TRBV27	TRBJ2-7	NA	CASGPGGQEQYF
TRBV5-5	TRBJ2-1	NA	CASSPGLNNEQFF
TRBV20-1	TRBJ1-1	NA	CSARGGPRTEAFF
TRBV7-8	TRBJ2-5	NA	CASSLPEQETQYF
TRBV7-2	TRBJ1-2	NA	CASSSLRGTGYTF
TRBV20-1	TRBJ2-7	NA	CSARFVRAGYEQYF
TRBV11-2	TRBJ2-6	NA	CASRVRGSGANVLTF
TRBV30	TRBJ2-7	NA	CAWTEGRGIYEQYF
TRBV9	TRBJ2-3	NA	CASSPYRQDADTQYF
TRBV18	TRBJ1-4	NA	CASSPDRDFLNEKLFF
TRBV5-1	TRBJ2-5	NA	CASRLGTGTQYF
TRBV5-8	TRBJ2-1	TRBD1	CASSSGTDYNEQFF